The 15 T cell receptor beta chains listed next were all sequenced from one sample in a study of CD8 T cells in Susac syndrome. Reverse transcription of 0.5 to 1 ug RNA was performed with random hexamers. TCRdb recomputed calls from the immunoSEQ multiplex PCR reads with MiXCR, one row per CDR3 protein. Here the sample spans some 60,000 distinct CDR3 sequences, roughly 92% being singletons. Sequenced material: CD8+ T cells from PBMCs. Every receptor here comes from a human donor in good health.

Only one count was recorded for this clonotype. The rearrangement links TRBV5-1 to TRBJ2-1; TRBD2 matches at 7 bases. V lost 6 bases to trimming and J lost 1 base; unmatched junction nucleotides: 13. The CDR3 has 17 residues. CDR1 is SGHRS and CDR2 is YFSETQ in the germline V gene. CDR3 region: CASTAGPRVGSYNEQFF. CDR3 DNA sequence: TGCGCCAGCACAGCGGGGCCAAGGGTCGGGTCCTACAATGAGCAGTTCTTC.

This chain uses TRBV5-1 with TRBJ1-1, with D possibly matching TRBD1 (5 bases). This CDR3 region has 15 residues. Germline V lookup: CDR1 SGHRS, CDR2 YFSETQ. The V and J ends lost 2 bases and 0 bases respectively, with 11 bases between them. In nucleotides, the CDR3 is TGCGCCAGCAGCTTTTCCGGGGGAATGAACACTGAAGCTTTCTTT. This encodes CASSFSGGMNTEAFF.

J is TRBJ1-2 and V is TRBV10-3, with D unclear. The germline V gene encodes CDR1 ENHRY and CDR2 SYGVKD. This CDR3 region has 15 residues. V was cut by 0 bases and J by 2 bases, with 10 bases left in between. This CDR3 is CAISESGRPNYGYTF. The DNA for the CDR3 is TGTGCCATCAGTGAGTCGGGCAGACCGAACTATGGCTACACCTTC.

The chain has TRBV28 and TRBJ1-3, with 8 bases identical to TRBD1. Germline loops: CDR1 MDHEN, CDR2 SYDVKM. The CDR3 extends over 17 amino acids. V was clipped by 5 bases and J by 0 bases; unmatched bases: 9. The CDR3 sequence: CASSALRGPSSGNTIYF. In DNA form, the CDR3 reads TGTGCCAGCAGTGCTCTCAGGGGGCCTAGCTCTGGAAACACCATATATTTT.

The CDR3: CSARSWEGSTDTQYF. DNA of the CDR3: TGCAGTGCTAGGAGTTGGGAGGGGAGCACAGATACGCAGTATTTT. The chain carries TRBV20-1 and TRBJ2-3, with 7 bases that match TRBD2. The V gene's germline CDR1 is DFQATT and CDR2 SNEGSKA (reference sequence). This CDR3 has 15 residues. Trimming removed 3 bases from V and 0 bases from J; junction bases left unmatched: 6.

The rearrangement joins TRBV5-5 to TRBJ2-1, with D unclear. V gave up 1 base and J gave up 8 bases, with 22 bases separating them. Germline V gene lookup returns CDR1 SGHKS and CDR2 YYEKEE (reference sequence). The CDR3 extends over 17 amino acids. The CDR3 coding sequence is TGTGCCAGCAGCTTGTTAGGCCAGTCAGTGGTTGGTGATGAGCAGTTCTTC. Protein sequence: CASSLLGQSVVGDEQFF.

The CDR3 protein is CASSYSAFLRLRGEQYF. DNA for the CDR3: TGTGCCAGCAGTTACTCGGCTTTTCTGCGTCTCCGTGGCGAGCAGTACTTC. The chain combines TRBV6-5 with TRBJ2-7; D is unclear. CDR1 is MNHEY, CDR2 SVGAGI, per germline. CDR3 length: 17 amino acids. With 0 bases removed from V and 6 bases from J, the gap between germline ends came to 21 bases.

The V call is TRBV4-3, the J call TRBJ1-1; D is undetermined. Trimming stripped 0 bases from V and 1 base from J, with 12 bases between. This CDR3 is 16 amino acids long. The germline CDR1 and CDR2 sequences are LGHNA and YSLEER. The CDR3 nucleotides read TGCGCCAGCAGCCAAGATGGGGAGGGATCGAACACTGAAGCTTTCTTT. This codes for CASSQDGEGSNTEAFF.

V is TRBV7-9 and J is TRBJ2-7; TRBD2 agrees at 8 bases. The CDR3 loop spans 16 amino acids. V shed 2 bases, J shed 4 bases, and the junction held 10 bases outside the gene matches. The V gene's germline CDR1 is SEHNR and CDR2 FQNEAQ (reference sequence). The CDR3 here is CASSLITGGQLYEQYF. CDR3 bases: TGTGCCAGCAGCTTAATCACGGGGGGGCAACTTTACGAGCAGTACTTC.

CDR3 DNA: TGTGCCAGCAGTTACTTGCGGGGGGGCAATGAGCAGTTCTTC. Protein: CASSYLRGGNEQFF. The genes are TRBV6-2 or TRBV6-3 and TRBJ2-1; TRBD2 matches at 9 bases. This CDR3 region has 14 residues. Unmatched junction bases numbered 1, after V lost 1 base and J lost 6 bases. Germline V gives CDR1 MNHEY, CDR2 SVGEGT.

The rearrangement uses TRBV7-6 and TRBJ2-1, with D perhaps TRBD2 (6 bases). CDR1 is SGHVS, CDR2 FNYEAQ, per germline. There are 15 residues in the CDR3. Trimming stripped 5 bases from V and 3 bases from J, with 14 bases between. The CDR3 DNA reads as TGTGCCAGCAGCCTGGGGACTTCTTTCTACAATGAGCAGTTCTTC. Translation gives CASSLGTSFYNEQFF.

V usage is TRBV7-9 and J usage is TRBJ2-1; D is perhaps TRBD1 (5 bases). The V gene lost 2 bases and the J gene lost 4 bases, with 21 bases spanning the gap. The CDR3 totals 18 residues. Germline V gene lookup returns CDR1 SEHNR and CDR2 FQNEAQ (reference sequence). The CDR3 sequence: CASSLTGRPIAGYNEQFF. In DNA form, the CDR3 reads TGTGCCAGCAGCTTAACTGGTCGGCCTATAGCAGGGTACAATGAGCAGTTCTTC.

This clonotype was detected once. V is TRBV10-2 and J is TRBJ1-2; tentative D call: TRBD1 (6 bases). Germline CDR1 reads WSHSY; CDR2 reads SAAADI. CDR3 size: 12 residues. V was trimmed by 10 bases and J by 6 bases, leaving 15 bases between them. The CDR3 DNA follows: TGCGCCACAGGGGACCCGGTAGATGGCTACACCTTC. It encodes CATGDPVDGYTF.

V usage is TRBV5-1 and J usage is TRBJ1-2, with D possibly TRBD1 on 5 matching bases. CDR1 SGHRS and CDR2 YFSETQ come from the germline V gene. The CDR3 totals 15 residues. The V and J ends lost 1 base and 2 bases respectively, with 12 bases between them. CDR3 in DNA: TGCGCCAGCAGCTTGCATTGGGACTCCAACTATGGCTACACCTTC. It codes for CASSLHWDSNYGYTF.

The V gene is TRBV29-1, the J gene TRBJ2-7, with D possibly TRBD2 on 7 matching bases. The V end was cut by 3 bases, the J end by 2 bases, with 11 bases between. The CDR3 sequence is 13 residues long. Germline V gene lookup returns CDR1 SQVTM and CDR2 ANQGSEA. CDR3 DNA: TGCAGCGTTGAGGGGGGGACACCCTACGAGCAGTACTTC. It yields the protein CSVEGGTPYEQYF.